This T cell receptor beta chain stems from a study of post-analysis software for immune sequencing data. Broader study findings: When compared against controls, multiple sclerosis patients showed significantly lower normalized Chao1 diversity. TRBV segments more frequent in patients than in controls numbered five and included TRBV5-6, TRBV5-1 and TRBV20-1. Co-batched samples clustered tightly together by F measure.

Each TCR beta cDNA library carried unique molecular identifiers. When about 1 to 11 million T cells were used, they gave approximately 450,000 cDNA molecules. TCRdb reprocessed the PCR reads via MiXCR and lists one record per CDR3 protein. The sample yields more than 500,000 distinct CDR3 sequences, roughly 34% seen once. The CDR3 is made up of 17 amino acids. CDR1 and CDR2 from the germline V gene are LNHNV and YYDKDF (reference sequence). J was trimmed by 3 bases and V by 3 bases; bases with no gene match: 12. Points on this clonotype: What it binds is not known.

This receptor was obtained from a girl aged 2-17 years with multiple sclerosis. Sequencing used blood. The rearrangement joins TRBV15 to TRBJ2-5, with 8 bases aligning to TRBD1. CDR3 coding DNA: TGTGCCACCAGCAGCGGCTTGGGACAGGTGGTGAAAGAGACCCAGTACTTC. Translating gives CATSSGLGQVVKETQYF. Full variable domain (rest looked up from reference TRBV15 and TRBJ2-5): DAMVIQNPRYQVTQFGKPVTLSCSQTLNHNVMYWYQQKSSQAPKLLFHYYDKDFNNEADTPDNFQSRRPNTSFCFLDIRSPGLGDTAMYLCATSSGLGQVVKETQYFGPGTRLLVL.